The following is a TCR beta chain sequence with its context. This sample is drawn from a study of Graves' ophthalmopathy and Graves' hyperthyroidism. Study summary: No ophthalmopathy within 18 months of follow-up signified stable hyperthyroidism.

V shed 11 bases, J shed 1 base, and the junction held 6 bases outside the gene matches. The germline V gene encodes CDR1 SGHVS and CDR2 FQNEAQ. The CDR3 loop spans 14 amino acids. Lactation, pregnancy, uncontrolled infections and other autoimmune diseases were all grounds for excluding patients. Orbital computed tomography, thyroid ultrasound, TRAb, serum thyroxine and clinical symptoms formed the basis of diagnosis. Amplification of the TCR beta CDR3 regions used RNA transcripts (as template). First-round RT-PCR employed HTBI primers, with a second-round multiplex PCR after it. In TCRdb, the multiplex PCR reads were re-called with MiXCR into one record per CDR3 protein. The sample includes approximately 1.2 million distinct CDR3 sequences, about 35% of them seen just once.

Sample: peripheral blood or thyroid tissue (not recorded which). The chain couples TRBV7-8 to TRBJ2-2; 8 bases agree with TRBD1. This receptor was identified in an adult man with Graves' hyperthyroidism. DNA of the CDR3: TGTGCCTGGAGAGGGACAGGGAACACCGGGGAGCTGTTTTTT. Protein sequence: CAWRGTGNTGELFF.